This T cell receptor beta chain appears in the sequencing data of a study of shared clonotypes between healthy human individuals. The study, taken as a whole, reports: A handful of donors held about 4.5% of naive CD4 clonotypes in common. Rarefaction analysis demonstrated incomplete sorted-subset sequencing notwithstanding large depth.

This clone was detected once. The antigen is unknown. The study drew its donors from healthy HIV-negative adults without recent acute infections or vaccinations. Study processing details: Quality scores were absent from the junction-only immunoSEQ sequences, so filtering differed. TCRdb's copy holds only in-frame clones and misses some; the assay was immunoSEQ multiplex PCR. That table furnishes V, J and clone size, whereas the DNA furnished D and trimming. Among 1,400,000 or so clones listed, 97% to 99% were seen once. Sequencing was performed on naive CD4+ T cells sorted from blood. The subset denotes: CD45RA+ positively selected. The source is a man younger than 40 in good health.

CDR3 sequence: CASSPKGALREKLFF. CDR3 sequence (DNA): TGTGCCAGCAGCCCGAAGGGGGCTCTTAGGGAAAAACTGTTTTTT. The rearrangement joins TRBV27 to TRBJ1-4, with TRBD1 identical over 7 bases. Germline CDR1 MNHEY, CDR2 SMNVEV (reference sequence). The CDR3 is made up of 15 amino acids. The ends lost 6 bases at V and 8 bases at J; junction bases unmatched: 12. The full variable domain, with the rest looked up from reference TRBV27 and TRBJ1-4, is EAQVTQNPRYLITVTGKKLTVTCSQNMNHEYMSWYRQDPGLGLRQIYYSMNVEVTDKGDVPEGYKVSRKEKRNFPLILESPSPNQTSLYFCASSPKGALREKLFFGSGTQLSVL.